This TCR beta chain was captured in a study of blood T cell repertoires in COVID-19. Looking at the study overall: Donors in the United States, Italy and Spain gave samples during acute or convalescent COVID-19. In each case, the material was cDNA or gDNA derived from T cells, B-cell-depleted T cells, or PBMCs.

Germline CDR1 and CDR2: SGHTA and FQGTGA. V lost 6 bases to trimming and J lost 4 bases; unmatched junction nucleotides: 5. There are 15 residues in the CDR3. Under the authors' procedure: Researchers report that nucleated cell counts were estimated from reference gene primer amplification. Profiled with immunoSEQ multiplex PCR; TCRdb holds only in-frame clones, not every one. V and J calls plus clone size are reproduced from that table; the DNA served to infer D and trimming. The table records 60,000 or so clones, approximately 80% of them present only once. This clonotype was sampled from a human donor in a cohort sampled during active COVID-19. The sequenced sample was peripheral blood. The chain combines TRBV7-3 with TRBJ2-5; 13 bases align to TRBD2. The CDR3 DNA follows: TGTGCCAGCAGTCGACTAGCGGGAGGTGTAGAGACCCAGTACTTC. This gives the protein CASSRLAGGVETQYF.